Sequencing of this T cell receptor (beta chain) was carried out in a study of T cell changes during pregnancy in multiple sclerosis. This table comes from immunoSEQ multiplex PCR, and its TCRdb copy is limited to in-frame clones, with some not included. The repertoire holds about 49,000 clones, 85% to 95% seen once, with around 5.9% in the top ten. Trimming pared 4 bases from V and 7 bases from J, leaving 14 bases between. The CDR3 consists of 13 residues. In germline, CDR1 is MNHEY, CDR2 SMNVEV (reference sequence). The clonotype was recovered from a female donor with multiple sclerosis, enrolled in a pregnancy study. The material was CD8+ T cells from peripheral blood mononuclear cells, obtained before pregnancy. The chain couples TRBV27 to TRBJ2-7; no clear D. CDR3 sequence reads: CASSSGLLEEQYF. DNA of the CDR3: TGTGCCAGCAGTTCGGGTCTCCTAGAGGAGCAGTACTTC.